This T cell receptor beta chain was captured by sequencing in a study of shared clonotypes between healthy human individuals. Naive CD8 isolation took CD45RO-negative cells positively selected for CCR7 and excluded terminally differentiated effector memory CD45RA+ cells. Germline-derived CDR1 and CDR2 are MNHNS and SASEGT. V shed 6 bases, J shed 3 bases, and the junction held 8 bases outside the gene matches. This CDR3 contains 15 residues. Of note for this clone: The target antigen is unknown.

Findings and limits, study-wide: Rarefaction analysis demonstrated incomplete sorted-subset sequencing notwithstanding large depth.

A roughly 220 ng quantity of DNA, 25,000 to 30,000 T cell genomes, went into the sorted-subset replicate PCRs. Generated by immunoSEQ multiplex PCR, the TCRdb table keeps only in-frame clones and is missing some. The repertoire holds some 2 million clones, with over 85% as singletons. The chain recombines TRBV6-1 with TRBJ2-1; 7 bases match TRBD1. The source is a man younger than 35 in good health. Material: naive CD8+ T cells sorted from blood. The CDR3 DNA reads TGTGCCAGCAGAGGACAGGATATGGGCTACAATGAGCAGTTCTTC. As protein: CASRGQDMGYNEQFF.